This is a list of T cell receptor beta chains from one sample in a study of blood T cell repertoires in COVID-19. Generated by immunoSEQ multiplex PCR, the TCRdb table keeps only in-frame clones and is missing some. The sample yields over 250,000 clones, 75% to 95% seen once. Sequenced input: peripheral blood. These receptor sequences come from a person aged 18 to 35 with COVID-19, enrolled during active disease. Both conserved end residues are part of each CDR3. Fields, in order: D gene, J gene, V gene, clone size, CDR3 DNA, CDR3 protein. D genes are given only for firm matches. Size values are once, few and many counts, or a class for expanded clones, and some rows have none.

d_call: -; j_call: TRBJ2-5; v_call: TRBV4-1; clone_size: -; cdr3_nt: TGCGCCAGCAGCCAAGGTAGCCTCGTGGGGGGAGAGACCCAGTACTTC; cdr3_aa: CASSQGSLVGGETQYF
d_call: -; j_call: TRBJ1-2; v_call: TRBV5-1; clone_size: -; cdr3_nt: TGCGCCAGCAGCGCTAGGCAGGGCCGGATCTTTAACTATGGCTACACCTTC; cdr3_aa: CASSARQGRIFNYGYTF
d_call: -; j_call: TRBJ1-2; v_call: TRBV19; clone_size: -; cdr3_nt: TGTGCCAGTAGTATAGGGGCCAGTGGCTACACCTTC; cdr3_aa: CASSIGASGYTF
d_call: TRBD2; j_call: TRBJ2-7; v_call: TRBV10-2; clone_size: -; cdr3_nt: TGCGCCAGCAGTGCTAGCGGCTCCTACGAGCAGTACTTC; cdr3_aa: CASSASGSYEQYF
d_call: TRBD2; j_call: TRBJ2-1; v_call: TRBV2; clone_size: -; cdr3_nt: TGTGCCAGCAGTGTGTCTGGGCGCCGGGCTAGCGGGAGCAATGAGCAGTTCTTC; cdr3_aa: CASSVSGRRASGSNEQFF
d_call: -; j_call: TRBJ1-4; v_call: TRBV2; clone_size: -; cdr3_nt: TGTGCCAGCAGTGTACAGGGATCCCCAACTAATGAAAAACTGTTTTTT; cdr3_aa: CASSVQGSPTNEKLFF
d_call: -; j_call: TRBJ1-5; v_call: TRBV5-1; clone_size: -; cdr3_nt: TGCGCCAGCAGCCTAGGCATCAATCAGCCCCAGCATTTT; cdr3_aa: CASSLGINQPQHF
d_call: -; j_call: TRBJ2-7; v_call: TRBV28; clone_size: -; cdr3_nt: TGTGCCAGCAGTTTAGGCGGATCTGGCCACGAGCAGTACTTC; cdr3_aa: CASSLGGSGHEQYF
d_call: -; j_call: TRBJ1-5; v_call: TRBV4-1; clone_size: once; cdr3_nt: TGCGCCAGCAGCCAAGTACTACAGGCGAATCAGCCCCAGCATTTT; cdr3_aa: CASSQVLQANQPQHF
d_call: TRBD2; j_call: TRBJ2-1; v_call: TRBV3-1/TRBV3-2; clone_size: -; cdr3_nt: TGTGCCAGCAGCCAAGTCTCTGGCGGGAGGGCCAATGAGCAGTTCTTC; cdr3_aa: CASSQVSGGRANEQFF